The clone carrying this T cell receptor beta chain was seen only a few times. Antigen unknown. The data were taken from a study of blood T cells in healthy people across ages. Study-level background: Capture via template switching afforded approximately one barcoded beta molecule per two T cells.

Study results and caveats: Diversity of TCR beta per million T cells declined in a roughly linear way with age.

A J-beta primer mix and a sample-barcoded 5' primer were used in a second PCR of about 7 to 11 cycles. TCRdb analysed the 5' RACE reads with MiXCR anew, one entry per CDR3 protein. The sample comprises roughly 1,500,000 distinct CDR3 sequences, approximately 38% of which are singletons, and 7.9% rests with the top ten. The germline V and J ends were trimmed by 6 bases and 2 bases, with 10 bases remaining between them. Germline loops: CDR1 SGHTA, CDR2 FQGNSA. The CDR3 is 13 amino acids. The sequence came from a woman aged 18 to 35 in good health. The gene calls are TRBV7-2 and TRBJ1-2; possibly TRBD1 for D (5 bases). The sample was blood. The CDR3 sequence is CASRGGPNYGYTF. The CDR3 DNA is TGTGCCAGCAGGGGGGGACCGAACTATGGCTACACCTTC.